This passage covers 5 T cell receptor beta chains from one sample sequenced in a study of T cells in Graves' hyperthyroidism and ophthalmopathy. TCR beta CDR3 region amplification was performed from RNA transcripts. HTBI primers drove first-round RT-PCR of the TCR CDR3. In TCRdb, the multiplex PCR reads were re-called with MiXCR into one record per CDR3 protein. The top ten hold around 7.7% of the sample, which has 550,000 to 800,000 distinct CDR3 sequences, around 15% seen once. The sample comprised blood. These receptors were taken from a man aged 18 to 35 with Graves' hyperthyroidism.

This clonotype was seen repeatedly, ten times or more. The CDR3 DNA sequence: TGTGCCAGCAGCCAAGATCGACTAGCGGGAGTCTACGAGCAGTACTTC. Its protein is CASSQDRLAGVYEQYF. The chain is built from TRBV3-1 and TRBJ2-7; 12 positions match TRBD2. Per the germline V gene, CDR1 is LGHDT and CDR2 is YNNKEL (reference sequence). This CDR3 contains 16 residues. V was clipped by 0 bases and J by 3 bases; unmatched bases: 3.

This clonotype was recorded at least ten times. The CDR3 region is CASSLGPYGSSYEQYF. Written as DNA, the CDR3 is TGTGCCAGCAGCTTAGGTCCGTACGGGAGCTCCTACGAGCAGTACTTC. The chain combines TRBV7-2 with TRBJ2-7, with D tentatively TRBD2 (6 bases). CDR1 and CDR2 from the germline V gene are SGHTA and FQGNSA. CDR3 size: 16 residues. Trimming pared 1 base from V and 0 bases from J, leaving 13 bases between.

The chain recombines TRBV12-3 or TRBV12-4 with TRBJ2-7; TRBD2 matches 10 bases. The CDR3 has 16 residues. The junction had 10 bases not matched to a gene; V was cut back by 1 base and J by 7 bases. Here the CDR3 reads CASSLGWATSGEEQYF. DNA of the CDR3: TGTGCCAGCAGTTTAGGGTGGGCTACTAGCGGGGAGGAGCAGTACTTC.

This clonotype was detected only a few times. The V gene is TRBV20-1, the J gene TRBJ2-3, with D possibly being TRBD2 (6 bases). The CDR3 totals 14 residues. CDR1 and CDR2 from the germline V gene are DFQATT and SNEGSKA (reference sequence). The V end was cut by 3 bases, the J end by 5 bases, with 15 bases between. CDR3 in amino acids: CSARRTVGGDTQYF. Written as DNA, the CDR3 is TGCAGTGCTAGGAGAACGGTGGGGGGAGATACGCAGTATTTT.

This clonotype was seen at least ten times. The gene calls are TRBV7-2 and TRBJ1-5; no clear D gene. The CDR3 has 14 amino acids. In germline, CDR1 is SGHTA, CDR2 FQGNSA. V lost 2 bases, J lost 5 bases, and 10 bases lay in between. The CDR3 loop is CASSLFRVDQPQHF. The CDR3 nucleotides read TGTGCCAGCAGCTTATTCCGGGTGGATCAGCCCCAGCATTTT. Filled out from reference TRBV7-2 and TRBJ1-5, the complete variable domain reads GAGVSQSPSNKVTEKGKDVELRCDPISGHTALYWYRQSLGQGLEFLIYFQGNSAPDKSGLPSDRFSAERTGGSVSTLTIQRTQQEDSAVYLCASSLFRVDQPQHFGDGTRLSIL.